Given below is one T cell receptor beta chain in context. This record comes from a study of shared clonotypes between healthy human individuals. CD45RO-negative, CCR7-positively selected cells formed the naive CD8 fraction, excluding terminally differentiated effector memory CD45RA+ cells. CDR1 and CDR2 (germline): SNHLY, FYNNEI. Trimming pared 3 bases from V and 2 bases from J, leaving 10 bases between. The CDR3 contains 14 residues. This table comes from immunoSEQ multiplex PCR, and its TCRdb copy is limited to in-frame clones, with some not included. The sample comprises about 2 million clones, about 95% of which are singletons, and around 1% rests with the top ten.

The source of this sequence is a man between 18 and 35 years old in good health. Sequenced input: naive CD8+ T cells sorted from blood. The gene calls are TRBV2 and TRBJ1-2, with no clear D. CDR3 in DNA: TGTGCCAGCAGTGAGTCCGTCTTAAACTATGGCTACACCTTC. Translation: CASSESVLNYGYTF.